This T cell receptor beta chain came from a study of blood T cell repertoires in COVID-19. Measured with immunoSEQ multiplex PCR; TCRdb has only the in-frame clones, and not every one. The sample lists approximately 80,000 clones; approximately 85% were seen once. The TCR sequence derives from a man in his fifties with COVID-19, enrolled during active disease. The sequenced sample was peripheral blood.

The CDR3, as DNA: TGTGCCAGCAGTGGCCTAAGAAGCGGGAGCTCCTACGAGCAGTACTTC. Translating it yields CASSGLRSGSSYEQYF. The chain uses TRBV6-1 and TRBJ2-7, with 8 bases identical to TRBD2. From germline, CDR1 is MNHNS and CDR2 SASEGT. Trimming cost V 4 bases and J 0 bases; bases outside gene matches: 8. The CDR3 has 16 amino acids.